Reported below is one T cell receptor beta chain. The antigen is unknown. This CDR3 comprises 14 residues. V gave up 7 bases and J gave up 3 bases, with 16 bases separating them. Germline V gene lookup returns CDR1 MNHEY and CDR2 SMNVEV (reference sequence). The sample comes from a study of cytomegalovirus exposure and HLA in healthy donors. Points from the study as a whole: According to the study, roughly 180 TCR beta chains were cytomegalovirus-associated.

Clones were read by immunoSEQ multiplex PCR, and TCRdb kept only the in-frame ones, dropping some. Seen here are fewer than 300,000 clones, 70% to 90% observed once, and the top ten hold about 0.9%. Separate from the 666-subject first cohort, the approximately 120-subject validation cohort was the one that the donors belonged to. The sequence was collected from a woman between 18 and 29 years old in good health and CMV-seronegative. This chain links TRBV27 with TRBJ2-7; D is undetermined. Sequencing was performed on PBMCs. The CDR3 sequence is CASKPPPRHYEQYF. For the CDR3, the DNA is TGTGCCAGCAAACCTCCCCCCCGACACTACGAGCAGTACTTC.